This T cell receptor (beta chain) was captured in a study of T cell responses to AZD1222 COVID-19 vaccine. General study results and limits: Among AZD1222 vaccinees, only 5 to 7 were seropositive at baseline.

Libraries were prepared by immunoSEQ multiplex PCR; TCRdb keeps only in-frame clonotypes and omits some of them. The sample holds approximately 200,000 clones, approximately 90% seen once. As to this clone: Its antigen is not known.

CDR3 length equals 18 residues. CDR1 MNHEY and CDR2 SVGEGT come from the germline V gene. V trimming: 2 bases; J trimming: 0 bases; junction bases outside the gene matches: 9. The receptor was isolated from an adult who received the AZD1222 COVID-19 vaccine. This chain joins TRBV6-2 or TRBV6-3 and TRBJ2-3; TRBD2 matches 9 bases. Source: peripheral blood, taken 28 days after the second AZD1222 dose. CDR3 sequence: CASSYPMTSGISTDTQYF. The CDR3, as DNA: TGTGCCAGCAGTTACCCTATGACTAGCGGTATTAGCACAGATACGCAGTATTTT.